The sample holds many counts of the clone carrying this TCR beta chain. The unsorted PBMC replicate PCRs were performed with 300 to 350 ng DNA, some 30,000 T cell genomes. Here immunoSEQ multiplex PCR was the method, and the copy in TCRdb shows in-frame clones only, minus some. The sample carries 450,000 to 600,000 clones, roughly 85% recorded once. This CDR3 is 15 amino acids long. Trimming at V came to 7 bases and at J to 5 bases, leaving 6 bases not matched to a gene. Germline lookup yields CDR1 SNHLY and CDR2 FYNNEI. This entry belongs to a study of shared clonotypes between healthy human individuals.

V usage is TRBV2 and J usage is TRBJ1-6; TRBD1 matches at 9 bases. This receptor was taken from a woman between 40 and 55 years old in good health. Some clones in this sample may be carry-over from other donors' samples. Sequenced input: PBMCs. CDR3 DNA: TGTGCCAGCAACCGCCGGACAGGGGATAATTCACCCCTCCACTTT. Protein: CASNRRTGDNSPLHF.